What follows are 32 T cell receptor beta chains derived from one specimen sequenced in a study of human T cells and chemical hapten exposure. Via MiXCR, TCRdb re-called the RACE reads, giving one row per CDR3 protein. The sample lists 300,000 to 400,000 distinct CDR3 sequences, roughly 4.6% occurring once. Stated time point: pre-sensitization, week 0. This sample's treatment: therapeutic diphenylcyclopropenone sensitization with weekly scalp DPC. Source: whole blood, taken in connection with sensitization to the hapten diphenylcyclopropenone (DPC). Receptors originate from a woman aged 50 to 60 with alopecia areata. Some clones in this sample may be carry-over from other donors' samples.

This clonotype was seen a few times. The gene calls are TRBV28 and TRBJ2-5; D may be TRBD1 (5 bases). Germline V gene sequence: CDR1 MDHEN, CDR2 SYDVKM. This CDR3 spans 14 amino acids. Trimming pared 4 bases from V and 0 bases from J, leaving 9 bases between. In DNA form, the CDR3 reads TGTGCCAGCAGTTCGAGACAGTACCAAGAGACCCAGTACTTC. Protein sequence: CASSSRQYQETQYF. Together with reference TRBV28 and TRBJ2-5, the CDR3 gives the full variable domain: DVKVTQSSRYLVKRTGEKVFLECVQDMDHENMFWYRQDPGLGLRLIYFSYDVKMKEKGDIPEGYSVSREKKERFSLILESASTNQTSMYLCASSSRQYQETQYFGPGTRLLVL.

This clonotype was recorded many times. The chain is built from TRBV21-1 and TRBJ2-3; TRBD2 is the table's D call, not checked against the DNA. TRBV21-1 is annotated as a pseudogene. The CDR3 totals 17 residues. CDR3 sequence (DNA): TGTGCCAGCAGCAAAGGTTCAACGGGAGGGATCACAGATACGCAGTATTTT. It yields the protein CASSKGSTGGITDTQYF.

At least ten counts were recorded for this clonotype. V and J are TRBV12-3 or TRBV12-4 and TRBJ1-1, with D tentatively TRBD1 (5 bases). Trimming pared 2 bases from V and 3 bases from J, leaving 10 bases between. The CDR3 loop spans 14 amino acids. The CDR3 region has the DNA TGTGCCAGCAGTTTATGGGGAGGGGACACTGAAGCTTTCTTT. This sequence encodes CASSLWGGDTEAFF.

This chain connects TRBV6-5 to TRBJ1-2, with D possibly matching TRBD1 (6 bases). Trimming took off 6 bases at V and 2 bases at J, with 10 bases between the two ends. The CDR3 runs 13 residues. Germline CDR1 is MNHEY and CDR2 is SVGAGI. For the CDR3, the DNA is TGTGCCAGCAGATTAGGGGGAAACTATGGCTACACCTTC. It encodes CASRLGGNYGYTF.

This clonotype was counted at least ten times. The chain has TRBV7-8 and TRBJ2-4; D possibly corresponds to TRBD2 (7 bases). The V end lost 4 bases, the J end lost 1 base, and 14 bases lay between the germline ends. The CDR3 extends over 16 amino acids. Germline CDR1 is SGHVS and CDR2 is FQNEAQ. Here the CDR3 reads CASSSEGGAAKNIQYF. CDR3 nucleotide sequence: TGTGCCAGCAGCTCCGAGGGGGGGGCGGCCAAAAACATTCAGTACTTC.

The chain carries TRBV29-1 and TRBJ1-3; D unresolved. The length of the CDR3 is 12 residues. V lost 2 bases and J lost 2, with 4 bases in between. From germline, CDR1 is SQVTM and CDR2 ANQGSEA. As DNA, the CDR3 is TGCAGCGTTGAACAGGCTGGAAACACCATATATTTT. This translates into CSVEQAGNTIYF.

In its sample, this clonotype was seen many times. The genes are TRBV7-9 and TRBJ2-5; TRBD2 might be the D (5 bases). The CDR3 has 14 amino acids. Between the trimmed V and J ends, which lost 5 bases and 1 base, there was a span of 11 bases. Germline V gives CDR1 SEHNR, CDR2 FQNEAQ (reference sequence). The CDR3: CASSLMTIQETQYF. The CDR3 nucleotides read TGTGCCAGCAGCCTTATGACTATCCAAGAGACCCAGTACTTC.

This clonotype was seen a few times. The chain joins TRBV2 to TRBJ1-3; 8 nucleotides match TRBD1. This CDR3 comprises 13 residues. CDR1 is SNHLY and CDR2 is FYNNEI in the germline V gene. With 1 base clipped from V and 8 bases from J, the junction kept 1 base outside the gene matches. In DNA form, the CDR3 reads TGTGCCAGCAGTGAAGGGACAGGGTACACCATATATTTT. Amino acid sequence: CASSEGTGYTIYF.

The chain carries TRBV20-1 and TRBJ2-1; 12 bases are shared with TRBD2. From germline, CDR1 is DFQATT and CDR2 SNEGSKA (reference sequence). The V segment lost 3 bases and the J segment 15 bases; nucleotides outside the gene matches: 12. CDR3 length: 14 amino acids. The CDR3 nucleotides are TGCAGTGCTAGGTCTAGCGGGAGGGCCCGAGATCGGTTCTTC. As protein: CSARSSGRARDRFF.

This clonotype was found a few times. This chain joins TRBV5-4 and TRBJ2-7; the D gene could be TRBD1 or TRBD2 (5 bases each). The CDR3 sequence is 14 residues long. The germline V gene has CDR1 SGHNT and CDR2 YYREEE (reference sequence). V lost 2 bases, J lost 3 bases, and 12 bases lay in between. CDR3 bases: TGTGCCAGCAGCTTTGGAGGACAAGACTACGAGCAGTACTTC. It yields the protein CASSFGGQDYEQYF.

This clonotype has more than one count but fewer than ten. Here the CDR3 DNA reads TGTGCCAGCAGTTTAACGGTAGGGACGAACACTGAAGCTTTCTTT. Translation: CASSLTVGTNTEAFF. This sequence joins TRBV12-3 or TRBV12-4 and TRBJ1-1; the D gene is possibly TRBD1 (5 bases). Between the trimmed V and J ends, which lost 2 bases and 1 base, there was a span of 11 bases. The CDR3 runs to 15 residues.

This clonotype came up a few times. The V gene is TRBV6-6, the J gene TRBJ1-3; TRBD1 matches at 11 bases. This CDR3 is 17 amino acids long. Germline values: CDR1 MNHNY, CDR2 SVGAGI (reference sequence). After removal of 2 bases from V and 2 bases from J, the junction contained 5 bases not matched to a gene. The CDR3 sequence: CASSYPGQGATGNTIYF. CDR3 in DNA: TGTGCCAGCAGTTACCCAGGACAGGGGGCGACTGGAAACACCATATATTTT.

The chain is built from TRBV27 and TRBJ1-4, with a weak D call TRBD1 (5 bases). The germline V gene has CDR1 MNHEY and CDR2 SMNVEV (reference sequence). This CDR3 is 15 amino acids long. V was trimmed by 5 bases and J by 7 bases, leaving 17 bases between them. The CDR3 protein is CASSLLRDAGEKLFF. The CDR3 bases are TGTGCCAGCAGTCTCCTCAGGGATGCGGGTGAAAAACTGTTTTTT.

This clonotype has ten or more counts. The chain joins TRBV24-1 to TRBJ2-1; 12 nucleotides match TRBD2. CDR3 length: 15 residues. V lost 7 bases to trimming and J lost 3 bases; unmatched junction nucleotides: 3. Germline CDR1 and CDR2: KGHDR and SFDVKD. DNA of the CDR3: TGTGCCACCAGCCGACTAGCGGGAGACTACAATGAGCAGTTCTTC. Residues: CATSRLAGDYNEQFF.

This clonotype turned up a few times. The chain combines TRBV5-6 with TRBJ1-2; 9 bases align to TRBD1. CDR1 and CDR2 (germline): SGHDT, YYEEEE. J lost 3 bases, V lost 3 bases, and 6 bases had no gene match. The CDR3 is 15 amino acids. This CDR3 is CASSSTWTGDYGYTF. CDR3 nucleotides: TGTGCCAGCAGCTCGACCTGGACAGGGGACTATGGCTACACCTTC.

The V call is TRBV5-4, the J call TRBJ1-6, with 9 bases aligning to TRBD1. CDR1 is SGHNT, CDR2 YYREEE, per germline (reference sequence). V gave up 0 bases and J gave up 0 bases; unmatched junction bases: 1. The CDR3 is made up of 17 amino acids. The CDR3 DNA follows: TGTGCCAGCAGCTTGGACAGGGGGCTCTCCTATAATTCACCCCTCCACTTT. Its protein product is CASSLDRGLSYNSPLHF.

The chain joins TRBV5-4 to TRBJ2-6; 10 bases match TRBD1. The germline V gene encodes CDR1 SGHNT and CDR2 YYREEE (reference sequence). The CDR3 is made up of 18 amino acids. V lost 0 bases, J lost 2 bases, and 5 bases stayed unmatched. The CDR3 nucleotides are TGTGCCAGCAGCTTGGCGGGACAGGGGTTCGCTGGGGCCAACGTCCTGACTTTC. The encoded protein is CASSLAGQGFAGANVLTF.

This clonotype was found many times. The V gene is TRBV6-2 or TRBV6-3, the J gene TRBJ2-1; the D gene could be TRBD1 or TRBD2 (5 bases each). CDR1 is MNHEY, CDR2 SVGEGT, per germline. Between the trimmed V and J ends, which lost 6 bases and 6 bases, there was a span of 18 bases. CDR3 length equals 15 residues. The CDR3 loop is CASRPGLSTGNEQFF. CDR3 nucleotides: TGTGCCAGCAGGCCCGGACTGTCAACAGGCAATGAGCAGTTCTTC.

This clonotype was seen repeatedly, ten times or more. The chain links TRBV11-2 to TRBJ2-2; D gene uncertain. This CDR3 spans 14 amino acids. Trimming cost V 6 bases and J 4 bases, with 12 bases left between them. Looked up from germline, CDR1 is SGHAT and CDR2 is FQNNGV. This CDR3 is CASRVGLGTGELFF. The CDR3 DNA sequence: TGTGCCAGCAGAGTTGGTTTGGGCACCGGGGAGCTGTTTTTT.

The chain links TRBV9 to TRBJ2-5; the D gene is possibly TRBD1 (5 bases). The CDR3 runs 12 residues. The ends were cut back, 3 bases at V and 9 bases at J, with 12 bases in the middle. From germline, CDR1 is SGDLS and CDR2 YYNGEE. CDR3 in DNA: TGTGCCAGCAGCGGAGCAAAAGGGGCCCAGTACTTC. Protein sequence: CASSGAKGAQYF.

This clonotype has only a few counts. The chain is built from TRBV12-5 and TRBJ1-2, with D tentatively TRBD1 (6 bases). Germline lookup yields CDR1 LGHNT and CDR2 FRNRAP. The CDR3 sequence is 14 residues long. V gave up 6 bases and J gave up 6 bases, with 17 bases separating them. CDR3 nucleotides: TGTGCTAGTGGCCCTCTTACAGGGTACGATGGCTACACCTTC. This encodes CASGPLTGYDGYTF.

This chain connects TRBV7-2 to TRBJ2-3; 15 bases map to TRBD2. The CDR3 runs to 17 residues. Trimming at V came to 3 bases and at J to 4 bases, leaving 5 bases not matched to a gene. CDR1 is SGHTA and CDR2 is FQGNSA in the germline V gene. CDR3 residues: CASSFGLAGGPSDTQYF. CDR3 bases: TGTGCCAGCAGCTTTGGACTAGCGGGAGGGCCATCAGATACGCAGTATTTT.

This clonotype was observed a handful of times. The chain couples TRBV7-2 to TRBJ2-3, with a tentative D call TRBD2 (5 bases). V lost 5 bases to trimming and J lost 6 bases, with 15 bases between them. This CDR3 has 14 residues. CDR1 SGHTA and CDR2 FQGNSA come from the germline V gene. CDR3 protein: CASSPDALADTQYF. For the CDR3, the DNA is TGTGCCAGCAGCCCGGACGCATTAGCGGATACGCAGTATTTT. The full variable domain, with the rest looked up from reference TRBV7-2 and TRBJ2-3, is GAGVSQSPSNKVTEKGKDVELRCDPISGHTALYWYRQSLGQGLEFLIYFQGNSAPDKSGLPSDRFSAERTGGSVSTLTIQRTQQEDSAVYLCASSPDALADTQYFGPGTRLTVL.

The V and J genes are TRBV10-3 and TRBJ2-3; D is possibly TRBD1 or TRBD2 (6 bases each). The V and J ends lost 3 bases and 2 bases respectively, with 12 bases between them. Germline V gives CDR1 ENHRY, CDR2 SYGVKD. The CDR3 loop spans 15 amino acids. The CDR3 loop reads CAISDRGLPTDTQYF. CDR3 sequence (DNA): TGTGCCATCAGTGACCGGGGGCTTCCCACAGATACGCAGTATTTT.

Ten or more counts support this clonotype. The chain employs TRBV12-3 or TRBV12-4 and TRBJ1-4; 11 positions match TRBD1. Losses at the gene ends were 6 bases for V and 2 bases for J; bases not matched to a gene: 8. The CDR3 length is 17 residues. The CDR3, as DNA: TGTGCCAGCAGACCCTGGACAGGGGGCGACACTAATGAAAAACTGTTTTTT. It specifies CASRPWTGGDTNEKLFF.

This chain joins TRBV20-1 and TRBJ1-5; D is uncertain. The CDR3 contains 13 residues. Trimming shortened V by 5 bases and J by 3 bases, and 11 bases separated the two germline ends. The germline CDR1 and CDR2 sequences are DFQATT and SNEGSKA (reference sequence). The CDR3 region is CSAVAEPNQPQHF. CDR3 DNA sequence: TGCAGTGCTGTGGCAGAGCCCAATCAGCCCCAGCATTTT.

V is TRBV13 and J is TRBJ2-1, with 10 bases that match TRBD1. This CDR3 is 16 amino acids long. The V segment lost 1 base and the J segment 6 bases; nucleotides outside the gene matches: 6. Per the germline V gene, CDR1 is PRHDT and CDR2 is FYEKMQ (reference sequence). CDR3 coding DNA: TGTGCCAGCAGCTTAGACCGGACAGGGGGAGGCAATGAGCAGTTCTTC. It codes for CASSLDRTGGGNEQFF. Full variable domain (outside the CDR3, taken from reference TRBV13 and TRBJ2-1): AAGVIQSPRHLIKEKRETATLKCYPIPRHDTVYWYQQGPGQDPQFLISFYEKMQSDKGSIPDRFSAQQFSDYHSELNMSSLELGDSALYFCASSLDRTGGGNEQFFGPGTRLTVL.

This clonotype was detected many times. V usage is TRBV25-1 and J usage is TRBJ2-7; 8 positions match TRBD1. Germline CDR1 MGHDK, CDR2 SYGVNS. The V segment lost 4 bases and the J segment 4 bases; nucleotides outside the gene matches: 6. The CDR3 loop spans 14 amino acids. The CDR3 coding sequence is TGTGCCAGCAGTGCGCCAGGGGGCCCGTACGAGCAGTACTTC. It is translated as CASSAPGGPYEQYF.

This clonotype was counted a few times. The V call is TRBV6-6, the J call TRBJ2-5; TRBD1 might be the D (6 bases). V lost 6 bases, J lost 6 bases, and 14 bases lay in between. Germline-derived CDR1 and CDR2 are MNHNY and SVGAGI (reference sequence). The CDR3 length is 13 residues. Written as DNA, the CDR3 is TGTGCCAGCAGCTCCGACAGGATGCAGACCCAGTACTTC. It encodes CASSSDRMQTQYF.

In this sample, this clonotype turned up many times. This chain joins TRBV18 and TRBJ1-4; TRBD1 matches 7 bases. V lost 4 bases and J lost 5; bases outside the gene matches: 4. The CDR3 length is 14 residues. Per germline, CDR1 KGHSH and CDR2 LQKENI. Here the CDR3 reads CASSLGGINEKLFF. The CDR3 region has the DNA TGTGCCAGCTCACTAGGGGGCATCAATGAAAAACTGTTTTTT.

The chain carries TRBV5-1 and TRBJ1-4; D is unclear. The CDR3 loop spans 13 amino acids. V was clipped by 0 bases and J by 1 base, with 1 base between them. In germline, CDR1 is SGHRS, CDR2 YFSETQ. This CDR3 is CASSLGTNEKLFF. In DNA form, the CDR3 reads TGCGCCAGCAGCTTGGGAACTAATGAAAAACTGTTTTTT.

Ten or more counts support this clonotype. The rearrangement joins TRBV3-1 to TRBJ2-7; 7 bases match TRBD1. The germline gives CDR1 LGHDT, CDR2 YNNKEL (reference sequence). This CDR3 region has 17 residues. Trimming at V came to 1 base and at J to 4 bases, leaving 13 bases not matched to a gene. As DNA, the CDR3 is TGTGCCAGCAGCCAAGTAGGGAGACAGGACAGGCCGTACGAGCAGTACTTC. Its protein product is CASSQVGRQDRPYEQYF.